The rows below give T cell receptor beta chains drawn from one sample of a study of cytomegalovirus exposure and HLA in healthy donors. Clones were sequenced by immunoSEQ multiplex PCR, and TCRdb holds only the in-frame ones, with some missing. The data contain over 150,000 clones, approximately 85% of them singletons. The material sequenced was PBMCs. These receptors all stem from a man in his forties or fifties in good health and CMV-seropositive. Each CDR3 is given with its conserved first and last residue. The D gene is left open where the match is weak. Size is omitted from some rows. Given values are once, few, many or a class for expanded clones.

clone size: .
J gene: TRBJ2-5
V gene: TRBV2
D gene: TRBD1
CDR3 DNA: TGTGCCAGCAGTGGAGACAGGGTCGGGACCCAGTACTTC
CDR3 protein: CASSGDRVGTQYF

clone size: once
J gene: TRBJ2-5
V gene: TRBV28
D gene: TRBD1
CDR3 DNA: TGTGCCAGCAGTTCCCGTTTAGGGGGCCCAGGGTCGGCCCAGTACTTC
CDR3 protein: CASSSRLGGPGSAQYF

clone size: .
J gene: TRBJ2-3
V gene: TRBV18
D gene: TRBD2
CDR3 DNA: TGTGCCAGCCGCACGACTAGCGGGAGTGATACGCAGTATTTT
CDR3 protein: CASRTTSGSDTQYF

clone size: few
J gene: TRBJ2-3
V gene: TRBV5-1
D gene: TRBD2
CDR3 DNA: TGCGCCAGCAGCTTGGTACTAGCGGGAGGGTCCACAGATACGCAGTATTTT
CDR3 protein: CASSLVLAGGSTDTQYF

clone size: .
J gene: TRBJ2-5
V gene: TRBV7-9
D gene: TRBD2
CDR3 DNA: TGTGCCAGCAGCTTACGGACTAGCGGGAGTTTAAAGACCCAGTACTTC
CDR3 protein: CASSLRTSGSLKTQYF

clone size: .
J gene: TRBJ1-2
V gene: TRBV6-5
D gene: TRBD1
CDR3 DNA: TGTGCCAGCACTATGACAGGGGGAGTTAACTATGGCTACACCTTC
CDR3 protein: CASTMTGGVNYGYTF

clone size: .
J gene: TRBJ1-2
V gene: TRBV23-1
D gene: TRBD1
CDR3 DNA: TGCGCCAGCAATGAGGGGGCACACTATGGCTACACCTTC
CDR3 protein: CASNEGAHYGYTF

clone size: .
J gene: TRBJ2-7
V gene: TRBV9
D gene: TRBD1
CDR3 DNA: TGTGCCAGCAGCGTAGCTGCCGGGACAGGGGAGTCCGAGCAGTACTTC
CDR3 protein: CASSVAAGTGESEQYF

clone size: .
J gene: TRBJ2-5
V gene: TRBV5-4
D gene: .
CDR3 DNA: TGTGCCAGCAGATACCAGACCGGGGTCCAAGAGACCCAGTACTTC
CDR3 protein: CASRYQTGVQETQYF

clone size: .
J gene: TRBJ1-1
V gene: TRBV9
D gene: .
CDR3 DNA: TGTGCCAGCAGTACTACTCTGAACACTGAAGCTTTCTTT
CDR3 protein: CASSTTLNTEAFF

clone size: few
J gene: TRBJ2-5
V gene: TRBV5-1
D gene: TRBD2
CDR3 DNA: TGCGCCAGCAGCCTGGGGCTAGCGGGGGGAAACCAAGAGACCCAGTACTTC
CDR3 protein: CASSLGLAGGNQETQYF

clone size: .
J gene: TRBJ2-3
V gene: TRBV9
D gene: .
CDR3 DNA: TGTGCCAGCAGCGTGAATGAGCGCACAGATACGCAGTATTTT
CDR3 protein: CASSVNERTDTQYF

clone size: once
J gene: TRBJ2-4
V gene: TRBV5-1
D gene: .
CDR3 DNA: TGCGCCAGCAGCTTGGGATCAGTTGATGGCATTCAGTACTTC
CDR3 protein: CASSLGSVDGIQYF

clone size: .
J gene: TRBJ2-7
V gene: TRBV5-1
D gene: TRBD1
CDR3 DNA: TGCGCCAGCAGCGCCGCCGGGACAGGACACTACGAGCAGTACTTC
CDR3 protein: CASSAAGTGHYEQYF

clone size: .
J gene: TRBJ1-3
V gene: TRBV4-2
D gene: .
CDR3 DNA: TGTGCCAGCAGCCAGGCTTACAGGAGTTCTGGAAACACCATATATTTT
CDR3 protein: CASSQAYRSSGNTIYF

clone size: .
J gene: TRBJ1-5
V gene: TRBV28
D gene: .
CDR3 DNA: TGTGCCAGCAGCATCACAGATCCGGGGGATCAGCCCCAGCATTTT
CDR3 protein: CASSITDPGDQPQHF

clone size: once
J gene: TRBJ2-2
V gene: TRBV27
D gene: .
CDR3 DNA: TGTGCCAGCAGTTTTCCCGGGAGTACGGGCGCCGGGGAGCTGTTTTTT
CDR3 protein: CASSFPGSTGAGELFF

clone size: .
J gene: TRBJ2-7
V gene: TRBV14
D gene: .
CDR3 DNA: TGTGCCAGCAGCCAAGTCTCCGAGCAGTACTTC
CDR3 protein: CASSQVSEQYF

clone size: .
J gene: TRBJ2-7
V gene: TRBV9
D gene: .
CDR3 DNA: TGTGCCAGCAGCGTAGAAGGTACCCGGGCCTACGAGCAGTACTTC
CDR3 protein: CASSVEGTRAYEQYF

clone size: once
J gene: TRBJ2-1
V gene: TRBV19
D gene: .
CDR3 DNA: TGTGCCAGTCAGCGCCCCTACAATGAGCAGTTCTTC
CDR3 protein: CASQRPYNEQFF

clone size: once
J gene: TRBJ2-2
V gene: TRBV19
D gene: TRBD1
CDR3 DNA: TGTGCCAGTAGTATGGGACAGGGGGCGGTCACCGGGGAGCTGTTTTTT
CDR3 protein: CASSMGQGAVTGELFF

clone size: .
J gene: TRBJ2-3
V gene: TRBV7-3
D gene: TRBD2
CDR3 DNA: TGTGCCAGCAGCTCATCAACCCTTAGCGGGAGCACGCAGTATTTT
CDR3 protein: CASSSSTLSGSTQYF

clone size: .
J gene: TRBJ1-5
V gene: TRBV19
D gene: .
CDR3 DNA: TGTGCCAGTAGCGGCACAGGGATTCAAGGACAGCCCCAGCATTTT
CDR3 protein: CASSGTGIQGQPQHF

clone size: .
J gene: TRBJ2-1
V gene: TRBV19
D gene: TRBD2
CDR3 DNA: TGTGCCAGTAGTCCCCGGCGGGAGTCGGTCAATGAGCAGTTCTTC
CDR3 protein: CASSPRRESVNEQFF

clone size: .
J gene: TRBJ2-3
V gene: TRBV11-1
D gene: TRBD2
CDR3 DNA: TGTGCCAGCAGTTCAGCGGGGGCAGACACAGATACGCAGTATTTT
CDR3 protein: CASSSAGADTDTQYF

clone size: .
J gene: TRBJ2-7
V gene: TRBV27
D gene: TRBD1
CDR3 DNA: TGTGCCAGCAGATGGCCGGGACAGGGGGCTCGGGAGCAGTACTTC
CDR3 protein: CASRWPGQGAREQYF

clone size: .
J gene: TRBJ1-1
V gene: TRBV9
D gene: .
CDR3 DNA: TGTGCCAGCAGCTCTACACAGGGAAACGACACTGAAGCTTTCTTT
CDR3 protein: CASSSTQGNDTEAFF

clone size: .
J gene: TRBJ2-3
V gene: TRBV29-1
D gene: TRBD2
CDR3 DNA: TGCAGCGTTGAAGATTTAGTAGCGGGGGCTTTCACAGATACGCAGTATTTT
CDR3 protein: CSVEDLVAGAFTDTQYF

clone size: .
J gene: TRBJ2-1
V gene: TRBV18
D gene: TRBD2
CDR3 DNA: TGTGCCAGCTCACCAAGCGCGGGGAGGGACAATGAGCAGTTCTTC
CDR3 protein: CASSPSAGRDNEQFF

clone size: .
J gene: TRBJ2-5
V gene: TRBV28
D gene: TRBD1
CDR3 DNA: TGTGCCAGCAGCCGCCCACCCGGGACAGGGTGGGAGACCCAGTACTTC
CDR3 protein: CASSRPPGTGWETQYF

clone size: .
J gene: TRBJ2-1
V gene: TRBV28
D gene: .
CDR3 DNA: TGTGCCGCAAAGGGGCCTAACAATGAGCAGTTCTTC
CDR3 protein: CAAKGPNNEQFF

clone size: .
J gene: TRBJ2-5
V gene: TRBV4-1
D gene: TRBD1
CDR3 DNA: TGCGCCAGCAGCCAAGTGGACAGGTTAGAGACCCAGTACTTC
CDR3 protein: CASSQVDRLETQYF

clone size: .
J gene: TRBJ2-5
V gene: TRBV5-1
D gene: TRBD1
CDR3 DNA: TGCGCCAGCAGCCGGGGGACAGGGCCGACAGAGACCCAGTACTTC
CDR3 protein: CASSRGTGPTETQYF

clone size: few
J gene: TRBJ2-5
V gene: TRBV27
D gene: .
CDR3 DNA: TGTGCCAGCAGTTCCTTCCGGGAAGAGACCCAGTACTTC
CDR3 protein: CASSSFREETQYF

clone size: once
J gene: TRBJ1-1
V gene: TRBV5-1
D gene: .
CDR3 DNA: TGCGCCAGCGCCATGGGGGCGCGGACTGAAGCTTTCTTT
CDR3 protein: CASAMGARTEAFF

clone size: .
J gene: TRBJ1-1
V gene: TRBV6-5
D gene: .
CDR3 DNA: TGTGCCAGCAGTTCCAGGGTATATTCTGAAGCTTTCTTT
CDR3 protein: CASSSRVYSEAFF

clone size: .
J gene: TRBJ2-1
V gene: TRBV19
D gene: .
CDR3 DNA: TGTGCCAGTAGTACAGGGGACTACAATGAGCAGTTCTTC
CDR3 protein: CASSTGDYNEQFF

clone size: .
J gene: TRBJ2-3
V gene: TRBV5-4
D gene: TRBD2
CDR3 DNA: TGTGCCAGCAGCTTGAAGCGGGGATACACAGATACGCAGTATTTT
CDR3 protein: CASSLKRGYTDTQYF

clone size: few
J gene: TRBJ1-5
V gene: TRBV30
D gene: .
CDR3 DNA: TGTGCCTGGAGTAGCAGGGATCAGCCCCAGCATTTT
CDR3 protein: CAWSSRDQPQHF

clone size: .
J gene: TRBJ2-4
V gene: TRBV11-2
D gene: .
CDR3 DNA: TGTGCCAGCAGCTTAGATTACGGTGCAGGGATCAAAAACATTCAGTACTTC
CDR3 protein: CASSLDYGAGIKNIQYF

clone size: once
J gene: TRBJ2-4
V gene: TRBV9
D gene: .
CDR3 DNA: TGTGCCAGCAGCGTAGATCCGGGGATAGCCAAAAACATTCAGTACTTC
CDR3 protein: CASSVDPGIAKNIQYF